This TCR beta chain was retrieved from a study of T cells in Graves' hyperthyroidism and ophthalmopathy. General study findings and limits: The model anticipated ophthalmopathy a median about six months pre-onset.

TCR beta CDR3 regions were amplified from RNA transcripts. Initially, a first-round RT-PCR of the TCR CDR3 employed the HTBI primer set. TCRdb recomputed calls from the multiplex PCR reads with MiXCR, one row per CDR3 protein. Seen here are about 410,000 distinct CDR3 sequences, 14% observed once, and the top ten hold about 19%. Diagnosis relied on clinical symptoms, serum thyroxine and TRAb, thyroid ultrasound and orbital computed tomography. The CDR3 runs 15 residues. CDR1 DFQATT and CDR2 SNEGSKA come from the germline V gene (reference sequence). V lost 8 bases and J lost 2; bases outside the gene matches: 9. This clonotype was found many times. Its antigen is not known.

Source material: blood. The gene calls are TRBV20-1 and TRBJ1-6; TRBD1 aligns across 7 bases. The TCR was taken from a woman in her twenties or thirties with Graves' ophthalmopathy. CDR3 region: CSSTRGTAYNSPLHF. CDR3 sequence (DNA): TGCAGTTCGACACGCGGGACAGCCTATAATTCACCCCTCCACTTT.